The present T cell receptor beta chain was sequenced within a study of CD8 T cells in Susac syndrome (dated by TCRdb to between 2019 and 2020). With regard to the full study: Whether CD8+ T cell activation and differentiation in Susac syndrome was antigen driven was tested using repertoire sequencing. CD8+ T cell repertoire clonality was compared between over 9 healthy donors, some 14 Susac syndrome patients and around 15 multiple sclerosis patients. General findings and caveats noted by the study authors: The study acknowledged that relatively few individuals were included in the TCR sequencing and HLA analysis.

High-throughput TCR beta sequencing profiled peripheral blood CD8+ and CD4+ T cells from healthy donors, Susac syndrome patients and multiple sclerosis patients. Healthy donors were included as age- and sex-matched controls. Bulk CD8+ and CD4+ T cells were purified by magnetic negative isolation, whereas CD8+ TEMRA cells were enriched by FACS. Blood was drawn into EDTA tubes, processed within 24 hours, and PBMCs were isolated by density gradient centrifugation. PBMCs intended for TCR sequencing were cryopreserved in liquid nitrogen and were subsequently thawed in a 37 degrees C water bath. The sorted or isolated CD4+, CD8+ and CD8+ TEMRA cells had a purity of 90% or higher. Note on this clonotype: Its antigen target is currently unknown. Base qualities were left out, and no much larger clone turns up one base away.

RNA was extracted with the RNeasy kit and about 0.5 to 1 ug was reverse transcribed using random hexamers. TCR beta CDR3 regions were amplified with the immunoSEQ multiplex PCR assay covering 54 Vbeta and 13 Jbeta segments. PCR amplification bias was corrected by using a synthetic template baseline for primer optimization and computational correction. Per the source publication's procedure: Reads were annotated to V, D and J genes according to IMGT and were analyzed with immunoSEQ Analyzer, with only productive sequences retained. To calculate clonality, Shannon entropy was normalized by log2 of the number of productive unique sequences and then subtracted from one. For each patient and control, public and private clones were evaluated within the 100 most prevalent clones. A clone was defined as Susac-specific if it was absent from the healthy and MS cohorts, from over a thousand published viral clones and from other ImmuneACCESS disease sequences. The public reads were reanalyzed by TCRdb: fastp trimming at Q25, MiXCR alignment, in-frame beta chains only. For every CDR3 protein sequence, its rows merge into one entry that carries the most common genes and DNA. Clone size and V and J calls follow TCRdb, not the original study. The sample table shows over 100,000 distinct CDR3 sequences, and around 90% are seen once. About 0.12% of the sample lies in the top ten.

The germline V and J ends show losses of 1 base and 2 bases respectively, and no gene match explains 2 bases of the junction. CDR1 and CDR2 are read off the germline V gene as MNHEY and SVGEGT. The CDR3 starts with the cysteine, ends with the phenylalanine, and has 15 residues. Kept here is only the CDR3 DNA, which spans 45 bases and is read in frame from base 1. The rearrangement joined TRBV6-2 or TRBV6-3 to TRBJ2-1; 7 nucleotides in the junction match TRBD2. The source material was CD8+ T cells from PBMCs. This sequence was found in a human donor in good health. The DNA is TGTGCCAGCAGTTACTTGGCGGGGGCCTACAATGAGCAGTTCTTC. Its amino acids are CASSYLAGAYNEQFF.